The source of this T cell receptor (beta chain) is a study of blood T cell repertoires in COVID-19. Study information: Some COVID-19 samples were acute and others convalescent; all came from the United States, Italy and Spain. From T cells, B-cell-depleted T cells, or PBMCs came the material, which was cDNA or gDNA.

Germline V gives CDR1 SGHRS, CDR2 YFSETQ. CDR3 length: 15 amino acids. V lost 2 bases, J lost 5 bases, and 13 bases lay in between. In the authors' methods: The assay estimated nucleated cells by amplifying reference gene primers. Method: immunoSEQ multiplex PCR; TCRdb's copy keeps in-frame clones and lacks some. That table furnishes V, J and clone size, whereas the DNA furnished D and trimming. Of 65,000 to 95,000 clones in the sample, 87% were seen once. The chain uses TRBV5-1 and TRBJ2-2; D ambiguous. The specimen sequenced was peripheral blood. The TCR comes from a man aged 25-45 years with acute or convalescent COVID-19. Here the CDR3 reads CASSFGSAWTGELFF. CDR3 nucleotides: TGCGCCAGCAGCTTCGGGTCGGCATGGACCGGGGAGCTGTTTTTT. Full variable domain (rest looked up from reference TRBV5-1 and TRBJ2-2): KAGVTQTPRYLIKTRGQQVTLSCSPISGHRSVSWYQQTPGQGLQFLFEYFSETQRNKGNFPGRFSGRQFSNSRSEMNVSTLELGDSALYLCASSFGSAWTGELFFGEGSRLTVL.